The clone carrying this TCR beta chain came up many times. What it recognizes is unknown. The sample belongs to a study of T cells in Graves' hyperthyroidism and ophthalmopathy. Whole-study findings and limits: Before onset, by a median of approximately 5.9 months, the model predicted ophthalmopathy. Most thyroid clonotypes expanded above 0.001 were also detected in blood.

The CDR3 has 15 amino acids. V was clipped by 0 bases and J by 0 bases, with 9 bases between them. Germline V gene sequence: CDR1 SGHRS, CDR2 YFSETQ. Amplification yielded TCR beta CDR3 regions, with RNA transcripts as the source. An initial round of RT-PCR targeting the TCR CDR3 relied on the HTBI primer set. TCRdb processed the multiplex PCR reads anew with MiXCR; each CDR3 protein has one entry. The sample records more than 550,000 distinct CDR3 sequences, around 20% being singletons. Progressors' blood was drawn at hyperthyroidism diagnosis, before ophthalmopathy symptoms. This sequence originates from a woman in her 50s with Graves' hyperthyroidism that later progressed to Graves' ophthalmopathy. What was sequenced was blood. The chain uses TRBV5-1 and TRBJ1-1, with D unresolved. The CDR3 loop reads CASSLVSAVNTEAFF. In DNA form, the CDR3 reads TGCGCCAGCAGCTTGGTGTCAGCAGTGAACACTGAAGCTTTCTTT. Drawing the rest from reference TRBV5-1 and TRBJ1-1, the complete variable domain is KAGVTQTPRYLIKTRGQQVTLSCSPISGHRSVSWYQQTPGQGLQFLFEYFSETQRNKGNFPGRFSGRQFSNSRSEMNVSTLELGDSALYLCASSLVSAVNTEAFFGQGTRLTVV.